The 14 T cell receptor beta chains given below trace back to one sample, sequenced in a study of CD8 T cells in ankylosing spondylitis. TCRdb analysed the 5' RACE reads with MiXCR anew, one entry per CDR3 protein. The sample includes roughly 97,000 distinct CDR3 sequences, about 8.3% of them seen just once. What was sequenced was blood, either unsorted or a sorted T cell fraction (not recorded which). These receptors were obtained from a male donor with ankylosing spondylitis or in good health (not recorded which).

The rearrangement uses TRBV9 and TRBJ2-5; D is uncertain. The V gene's germline CDR1 is SGDLS and CDR2 YYNGEE. The ends were cut back, 1 base at V and 0 bases at J, with 10 bases in the middle. This CDR3 spans 15 amino acids. In nucleotides, the CDR3 is TGTGCCAGCAGCGTAACGGGCCGGAACCAAGAGACCCAGTACTTC. Its translation is CASSVTGRNQETQYF. Complete variable domain (other parts from reference TRBV9 and TRBJ2-5): DSGVTQTPKHLITATGQRVTLRCSPRSGDLSVYWYQQSLDQGLQFLIQYYNGEERAKGNILERFSAQQFPDLHSELNLSSLELGDSALYFCASSVTGRNQETQYFGPGTRLLVL.

This clonotype was detected ten times or more. The chain links TRBV10-3 to TRBJ2-5; perhaps TRBD1 as D (5 bases). Trimming took off 10 bases at V and 5 bases at J, with 17 bases between the two ends. Germline V gene lookup returns CDR1 ENHRY and CDR2 SYGVKD. The CDR3 is made up of 13 amino acids. The CDR3 nucleotides read TGTGCCACCGGGCTCAGCCAGGGTGAGACCCAGTACTTC. Encoded protein: CATGLSQGETQYF.

To note about this clonotype: The missing conserved phenylalanine or tryptophan at the end of this CDR3 makes a read error likely. In nucleotides, the CDR3 is TGTGCCAGCAGGGCGAGGGGGTACTATGCCTACACCGTC. Protein: CASRARGYYAYTV. The genes are TRBV12-3 or TRBV12-4 and TRBJ1-2; TRBD1 is a possible D gene (6 bases). CDR3 length equals 13 residues.

This clonotype has ten or more counts. V and J are TRBV11-2 and TRBJ2-7, with D perhaps TRBD1 (6 bases). The V gene's germline CDR1 is SGHAT and CDR2 FQNNGV. V dropped 5 bases and J dropped 0 bases, with 17 bases sitting between them. This CDR3 contains 16 residues. The CDR3 region is CASSQTPLRGSYEQYF. The CDR3 region has the DNA TGTGCCAGCAGCCAAACCCCCCTCAGGGGCTCCTACGAGCAGTACTTC.

This clonotype was counted ten times or more. The chain employs TRBV10-3 and TRBJ2-5, with 8 bases that match TRBD2. CDR1 is ENHRY, CDR2 SYGVKD, per germline. Unmatched junction bases numbered 14, after V lost 4 bases and J lost 4 bases. This CDR3 is built from 17 residues. DNA for the CDR3: TGTGCCATCAGTGGCACTCCAGCGGGAGAGGGCGGAGAGACCCAGTACTTC. It codes for CAISGTPAGEGGETQYF.

This clonotype was seen many times. The V call is TRBV7-9, the J call TRBJ2-7, with 11 nucleotides matching TRBD1. Germline loops: CDR1 SEHNR, CDR2 FQNEAQ (reference sequence). The CDR3 consists of 16 residues. The V segment lost 1 base and the J segment 3 bases; nucleotides outside the gene matches: 5. The CDR3 loop is CASSLGPGTGGYEQYF. CDR3 coding DNA: TGTGCCAGCAGCTTAGGCCCCGGGACAGGGGGCTACGAGCAGTACTTC.

This clonotype has more than one count but fewer than ten. V usage is TRBV4-3 and J usage is TRBJ2-1, with a possible D match to TRBD2 (5 bases). This CDR3 has 17 residues. CDR1 is LGHNA, CDR2 YSLEER, per germline. V dropped 4 bases and J dropped 2 bases, with 18 bases sitting between them. The CDR3, as DNA: TGCGCCAGCAGCCCACATCCCCGCGGGCTTACCTACAATGAGCAGTTCTTC. The encoded protein is CASSPHPRGLTYNEQFF.

This clonotype was observed many times. The V and J genes are TRBV5-5 and TRBJ2-2, with 8 bases fitting TRBD2. The germline V gene encodes CDR1 SGHKS and CDR2 YYEKEE (reference sequence). The ends lost 2 bases at V and 1 base at J; junction bases unmatched: 4. This CDR3 is built from 16 residues. Here the CDR3 reads CASSFVAGLNTGELFF. CDR3 bases: TGTGCCAGCAGCTTTGTAGCGGGACTGAACACCGGGGAGCTGTTTTTT.

The gene calls are TRBV7-2 and TRBJ1-5; D is perhaps TRBD1 (5 bases). There are 14 residues in the CDR3. Germline values: CDR1 SGHTA, CDR2 FQGNSA. V was clipped by 7 bases and J by 4 bases, with 14 bases between them. The CDR3 DNA reads as TGTGCCAGCAAGCCCGGCGACAGAAATCAGCCCCAGCATTTT. Translating it yields CASKPGDRNQPQHF. The full variable domain, with the rest looked up from reference TRBV7-2 and TRBJ1-5, is GAGVSQSPSNKVTEKGKDVELRCDPISGHTALYWYRQSLGQGLEFLIYFQGNSAPDKSGLPSDRFSAERTGGSVSTLTIQRTQQEDSAVYLCASKPGDRNQPQHFGDGTRLSIL.

This clonotype was seen many times. The V gene is TRBV5-8, the J gene TRBJ1-1; no clear D. The CDR3 consists of 13 residues. The germline V gene has CDR1 SGHTS and CDR2 YDEGEE. The V and J ends lost 2 bases and 5 bases respectively, with 10 bases between them. CDR3 nucleotides: TGTGCCAGCAGCTTAGGCAGGAGGACTGAAGCTTTCTTT. Amino acid sequence: CASSLGRRTEAFF.

This clonotype appeared many times. The chain employs TRBV4-2 and TRBJ2-3; TRBD1 agrees at 7 bases. Per the germline V gene, CDR1 is LGHNA and CDR2 is YNFKEQ. This CDR3 contains 14 residues. Losses at the gene ends were 5 bases for V and 3 bases for J; bases not matched to a gene: 5. The CDR3 loop reads CASSSTGSTDTQYF. The DNA of the CDR3 is TGTGCCAGCAGCTCGACAGGGTCGACAGATACGCAGTATTTT.

This clonotype was seen many times. Written as DNA, the CDR3 is TGTGCCAGCTCCGGTTCGAGCACCGGGGAGCTGTTTTTT. It specifies CASSGSSTGELFF. The chain employs TRBV7-2 and TRBJ2-2; D uncertain. There are 13 residues in the CDR3. Trimming removed 8 bases from V and 4 bases from J, with 11 bases in between. The germline CDR1 and CDR2 sequences are SGHTA and FQGNSA.

This clonotype was recorded at least ten times. V is TRBV4-3 and J is TRBJ1-5; D is ambiguous. Trimming left V 0 bases short and J 5 bases short, with 11 bases between. Germline-derived CDR1 and CDR2 are LGHNA and YSLEER. The CDR3 covers 15 residues. The DNA of the CDR3 is TGCGCCAGCAGCCAAGATAGGGCACCGGATCAGCCCCAGCATTTT. Translated: CASSQDRAPDQPQHF.

This clonotype was counted ten times or more. The chain joins TRBV4-2 to TRBJ2-1, with 9 bases aligning to TRBD2. This CDR3 is built from 15 residues. With V trimmed by 4 bases and J by 6 bases, 7 bases remained unmatched. The V gene's germline CDR1 is LGHNA and CDR2 YNFKEQ. Here the CDR3 reads CASSPRASGINEQFF. In DNA, the CDR3 is TGTGCCAGCAGCCCCCGAGCTAGCGGGATCAATGAGCAGTTCTTC.